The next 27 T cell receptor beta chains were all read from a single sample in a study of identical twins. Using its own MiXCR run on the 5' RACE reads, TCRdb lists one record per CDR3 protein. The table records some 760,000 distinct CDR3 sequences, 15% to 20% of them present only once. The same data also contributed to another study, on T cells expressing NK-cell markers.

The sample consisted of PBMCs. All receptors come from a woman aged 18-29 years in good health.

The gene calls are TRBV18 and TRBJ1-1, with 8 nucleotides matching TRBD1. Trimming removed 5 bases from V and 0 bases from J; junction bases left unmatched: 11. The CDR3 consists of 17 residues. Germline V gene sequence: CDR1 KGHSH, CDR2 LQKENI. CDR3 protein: CASSSDRVGDLNTEAFF. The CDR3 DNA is TGTGCCAGCTCATCGGACAGGGTAGGAGACCTGAACACTGAAGCTTTCTTT.

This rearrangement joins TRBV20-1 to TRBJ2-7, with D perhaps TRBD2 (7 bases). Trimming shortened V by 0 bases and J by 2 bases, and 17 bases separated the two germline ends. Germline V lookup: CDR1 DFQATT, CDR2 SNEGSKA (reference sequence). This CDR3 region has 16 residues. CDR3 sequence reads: CSARDGRGGQTYEQYF. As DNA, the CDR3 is TGCAGTGCTAGAGATGGGAGGGGGGGTCAAACCTACGAGCAGTACTTC.

CDR3 sequence: CASSAGTPNTGELFF. DNA for the CDR3: TGTGCCAGCAGCGCCGGGACACCTAACACCGGGGAGCTGTTTTTT. The chain links TRBV2 to TRBJ2-2; D may be TRBD1 (6 bases). The CDR3 is 15 residues long. Germline-derived CDR1 and CDR2 are SNHLY and FYNNEI. V was clipped by 6 bases and J by 2 bases, with 13 bases between them.

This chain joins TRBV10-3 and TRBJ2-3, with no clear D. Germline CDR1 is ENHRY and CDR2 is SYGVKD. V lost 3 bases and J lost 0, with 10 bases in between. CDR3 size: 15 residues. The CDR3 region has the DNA TGTGCCATCAGTGAAATTAGCCAGAGCACAGATACGCAGTATTTT. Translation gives CAISEISQSTDTQYF.

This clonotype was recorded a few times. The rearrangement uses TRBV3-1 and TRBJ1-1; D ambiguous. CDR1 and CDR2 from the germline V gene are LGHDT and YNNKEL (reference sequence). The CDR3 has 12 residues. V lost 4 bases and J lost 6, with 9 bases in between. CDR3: CASSPPLAEAFF. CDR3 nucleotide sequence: TGTGCCAGCAGCCCCCCACTTGCTGAAGCTTTCTTT.

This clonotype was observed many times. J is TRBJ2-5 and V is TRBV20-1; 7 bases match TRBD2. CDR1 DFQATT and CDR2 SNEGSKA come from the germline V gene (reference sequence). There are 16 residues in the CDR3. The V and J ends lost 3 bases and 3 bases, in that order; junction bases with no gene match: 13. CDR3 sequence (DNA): TGCAGTGCTAGTAGCCCCGTCAGCGGGGAGGAAGAGACCCAGTACTTC. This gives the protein CSASSPVSGEEETQYF.

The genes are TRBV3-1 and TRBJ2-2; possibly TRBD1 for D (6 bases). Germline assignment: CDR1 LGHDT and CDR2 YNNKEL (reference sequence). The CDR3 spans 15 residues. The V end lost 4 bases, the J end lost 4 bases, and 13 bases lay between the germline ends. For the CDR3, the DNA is TGTGCCAGCAGCCCCCCGGACAGCTTCACCGGGGAGCTGTTTTTT. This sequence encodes CASSPPDSFTGELFF.

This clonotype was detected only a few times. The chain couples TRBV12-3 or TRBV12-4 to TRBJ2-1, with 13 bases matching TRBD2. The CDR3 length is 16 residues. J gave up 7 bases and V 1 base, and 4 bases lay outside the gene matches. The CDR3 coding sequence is TGTGCCAGCAGTTTAGTGGGACTAGCGGGGTGGAATGAGCAGTTCTTC. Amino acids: CASSLVGLAGWNEQFF.

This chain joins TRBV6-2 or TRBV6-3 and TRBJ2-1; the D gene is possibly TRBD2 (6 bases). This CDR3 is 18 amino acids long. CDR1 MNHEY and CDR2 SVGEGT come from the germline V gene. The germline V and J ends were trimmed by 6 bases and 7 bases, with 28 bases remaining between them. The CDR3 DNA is TGTGCCAGCAGCTCCCGACCCCGTGGCGCCCGGGGGTCAAATGAGCAGTTCTTC. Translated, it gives CASSSRPRGARGSNEQFF.

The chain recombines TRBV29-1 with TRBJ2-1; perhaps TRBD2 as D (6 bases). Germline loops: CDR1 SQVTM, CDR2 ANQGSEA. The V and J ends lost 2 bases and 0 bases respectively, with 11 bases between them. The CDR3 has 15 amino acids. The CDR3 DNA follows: TGCAGCGTTGAATCCAGCGGGCCCTCCTACAATGAGCAGTTCTTC. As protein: CSVESSGPSYNEQFF.

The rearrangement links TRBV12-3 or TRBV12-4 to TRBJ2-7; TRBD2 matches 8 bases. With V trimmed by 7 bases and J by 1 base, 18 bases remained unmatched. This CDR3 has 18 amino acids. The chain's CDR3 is CASTQGRTGLVSSYEQYF. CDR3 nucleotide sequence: TGTGCCAGCACTCAGGGCCGGACGGGACTAGTGAGTTCCTACGAGCAGTACTTC.

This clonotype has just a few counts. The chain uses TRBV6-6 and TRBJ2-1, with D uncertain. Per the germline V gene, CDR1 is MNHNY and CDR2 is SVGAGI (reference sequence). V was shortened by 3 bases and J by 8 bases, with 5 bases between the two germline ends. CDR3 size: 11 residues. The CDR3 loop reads CASSYDDEQFF. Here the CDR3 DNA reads TGTGCCAGCAGTTATGATGATGAGCAGTTCTTC.

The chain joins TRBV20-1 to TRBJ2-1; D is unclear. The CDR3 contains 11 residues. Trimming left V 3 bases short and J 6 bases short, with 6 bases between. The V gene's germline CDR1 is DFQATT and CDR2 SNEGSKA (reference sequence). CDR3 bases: TGCAGTGCTAGCCCCCTCAATGAGCAGTTCTTC. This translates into CSASPLNEQFF.

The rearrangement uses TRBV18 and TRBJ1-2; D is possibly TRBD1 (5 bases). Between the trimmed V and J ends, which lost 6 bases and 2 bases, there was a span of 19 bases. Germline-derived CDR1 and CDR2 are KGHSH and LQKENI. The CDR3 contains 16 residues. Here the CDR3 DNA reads TGTGCCAGCTCCCCATGGGCCGAGGGGCTAAACTATGGCTACACCTTC. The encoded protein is CASSPWAEGLNYGYTF.

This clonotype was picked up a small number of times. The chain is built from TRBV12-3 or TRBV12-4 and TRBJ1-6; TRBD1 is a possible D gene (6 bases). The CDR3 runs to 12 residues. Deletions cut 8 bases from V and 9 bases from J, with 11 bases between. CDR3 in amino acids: CASGVGGSPLHF. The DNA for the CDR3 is TGTGCCAGCGGGGTAGGGGGTTCACCCCTCCACTTT.

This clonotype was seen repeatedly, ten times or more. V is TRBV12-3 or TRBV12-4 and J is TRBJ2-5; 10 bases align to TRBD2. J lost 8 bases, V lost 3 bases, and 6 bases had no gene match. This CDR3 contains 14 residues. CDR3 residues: CASSLGTSAPTQYF. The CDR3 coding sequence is TGTGCCAGCAGTTTGGGGACTAGCGCCCCCACCCAGTACTTC.

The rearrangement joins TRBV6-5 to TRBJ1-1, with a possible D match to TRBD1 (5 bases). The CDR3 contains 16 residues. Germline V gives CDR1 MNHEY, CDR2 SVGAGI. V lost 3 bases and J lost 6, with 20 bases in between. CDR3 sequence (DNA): TGTGCCAGCAGTTATTCGGGTGGGGGGAACGGGCCTGAAGCTTTCTTT. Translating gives CASSYSGGGNGPEAFF.

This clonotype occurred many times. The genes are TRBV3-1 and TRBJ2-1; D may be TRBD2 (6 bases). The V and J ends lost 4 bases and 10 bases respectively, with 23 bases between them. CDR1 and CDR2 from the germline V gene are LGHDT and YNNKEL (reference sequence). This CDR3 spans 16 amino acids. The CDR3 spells CASSPLIREKGREQFF. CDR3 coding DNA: TGTGCCAGCAGCCCCCTAATCCGGGAGAAGGGTCGGGAGCAGTTCTTC.

For the CDR3, the DNA is TGTGCCAGCAGTGGTAGCCGAGAGACCCAGTACTTC. This gives the protein CASSGSRETQYF. This chain links TRBV12-3 or TRBV12-4 with TRBJ2-5; D unresolved. The CDR3 totals 12 residues. Trimming took off 5 bases at V and 4 bases at J, with 8 bases between the two ends.

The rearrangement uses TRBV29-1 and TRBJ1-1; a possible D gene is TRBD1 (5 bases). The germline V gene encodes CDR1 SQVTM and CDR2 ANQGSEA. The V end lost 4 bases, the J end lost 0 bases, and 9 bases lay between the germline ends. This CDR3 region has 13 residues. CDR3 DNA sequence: TGCAGCGTTGCAGGGTACATGAACACTGAAGCTTTCTTT. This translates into CSVAGYMNTEAFF. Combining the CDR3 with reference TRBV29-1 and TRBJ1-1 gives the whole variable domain SAVISQKPSRDICQRGTSLTIQCQVDSQVTMMFWYRQQPGQSLTLIATANQGSEATYESGFVIDKFPISRPNLTFSTLTVSNMSPEDSSIYLCSVAGYMNTEAFFGQGTRLTVV.

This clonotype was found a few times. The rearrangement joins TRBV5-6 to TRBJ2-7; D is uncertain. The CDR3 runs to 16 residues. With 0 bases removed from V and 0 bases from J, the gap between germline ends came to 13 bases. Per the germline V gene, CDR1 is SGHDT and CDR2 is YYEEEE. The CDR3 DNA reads TGTGCCAGCAGCTTGGGACGGATACTACACTCCTACGAGCAGTACTTC. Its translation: CASSLGRILHSYEQYF.

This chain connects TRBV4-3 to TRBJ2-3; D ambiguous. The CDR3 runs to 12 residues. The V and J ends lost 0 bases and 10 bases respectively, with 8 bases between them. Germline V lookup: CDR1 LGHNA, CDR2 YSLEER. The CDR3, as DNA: TGCGCCAGCAGCCAAGATCGCCGTCCGCAGTATTTT. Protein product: CASSQDRRPQYF.

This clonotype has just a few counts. CDR3 bases: TGTGCCAGCAGTTTAGGGGACTTAAACTATGGCTACACCTTC. As protein: CASSLGDLNYGYTF. The chain carries TRBV12-3 or TRBV12-4 and TRBJ1-2; tentatively, D is TRBD1 (5 bases). Trimming shortened V by 1 base and J by 2 bases, and 8 bases separated the two germline ends. CDR3 size: 14 residues.

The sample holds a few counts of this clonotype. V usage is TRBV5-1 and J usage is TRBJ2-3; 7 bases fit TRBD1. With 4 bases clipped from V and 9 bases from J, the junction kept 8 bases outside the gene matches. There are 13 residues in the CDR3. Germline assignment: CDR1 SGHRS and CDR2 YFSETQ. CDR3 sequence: CASSPRDRDTQYF. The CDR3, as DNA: TGCGCCAGCAGCCCTAGAGACAGGGACACGCAGTATTTT.

The CDR3 reads CASSAGQYRSREYF. Written as DNA, the CDR3 is TGTGCCAGCAGCGCCGGACAGTACAGATCACGGGAGTATTTT. This chain uses TRBV7-9 with TRBJ2-3, with TRBD1 as a possible D gene (6 bases). This CDR3 spans 14 amino acids. Looked up from germline, CDR1 is SEHNR and CDR2 is FQNEAQ (reference sequence). V was pared by 5 bases and J by 13 bases, with 22 bases between.

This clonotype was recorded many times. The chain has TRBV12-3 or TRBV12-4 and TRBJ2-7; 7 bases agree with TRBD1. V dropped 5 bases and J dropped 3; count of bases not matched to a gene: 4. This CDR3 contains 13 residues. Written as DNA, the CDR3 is TGTGCCAGCAGTCTTCGGACAGGCTACGAGCAGTACTTC. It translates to CASSLRTGYEQYF.

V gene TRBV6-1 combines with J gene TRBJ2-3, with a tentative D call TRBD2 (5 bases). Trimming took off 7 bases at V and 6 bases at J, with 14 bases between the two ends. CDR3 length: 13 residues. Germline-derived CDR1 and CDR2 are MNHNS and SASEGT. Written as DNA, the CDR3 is TGTGCCAGCAAACCACTAGTCGGGGATACGCAGTATTTT. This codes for CASKPLVGDTQYF.